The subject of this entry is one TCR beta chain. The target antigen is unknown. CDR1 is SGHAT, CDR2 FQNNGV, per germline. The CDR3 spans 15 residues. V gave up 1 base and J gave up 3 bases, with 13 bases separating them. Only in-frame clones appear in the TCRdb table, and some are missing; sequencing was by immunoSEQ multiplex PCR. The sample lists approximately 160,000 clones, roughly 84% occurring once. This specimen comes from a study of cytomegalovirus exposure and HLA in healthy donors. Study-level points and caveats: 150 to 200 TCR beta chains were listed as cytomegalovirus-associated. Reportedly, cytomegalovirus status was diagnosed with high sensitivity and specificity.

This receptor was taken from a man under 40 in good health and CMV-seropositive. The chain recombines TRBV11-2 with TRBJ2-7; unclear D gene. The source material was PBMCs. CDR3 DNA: TGTGCCAGCAGCTTAGGGGCAGAAAAATTCTACGAGCAGTACTTC. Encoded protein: CASSLGAEKFYEQYF.